This section outlines one T cell receptor beta chain sequence together with its context. No antigen is known for it. Qualities for individual bases were not recorded, and no much larger clone is one base off. The CDR3 starts with the cysteine, ends with the phenylalanine, and has 17 residues. Solely the CDR3 DNA is kept, with 51 bases framed from the first base. Trimmed from V: 2 bases; trimmed from J: 4 bases; junction bases lacking a gene match: 6. CDR1 MGHRA and CDR2 YSYEKL were looked up in the germline V gene. These data come from a study of T cell responses to AZD1222 COVID-19 vaccine (dated by TCRdb to the early 2020s). Notes on the research overall: AZD1222 recipients with second doses at about 4 weeks or about 12 weeks were pooled, because spike-specific TCR depth and breadth did not differ between schedules. TCR sequencing covered over 230 trial participants: about 210 given two doses of AZD1222 and 26 given two doses of MenACWY control vaccine. Trial participants were enrolled into age subgroups of 18-55, 56-69 and 70-plus years, which contained approximately 150, 28 and 58 TCR-sequenced participants, respectively.

Results and caveats for the whole study, not just this receptor: The whole spike protein was spanned by vaccine-associated CD4 TCRs, and dominant responses were seen in regions 160-218 and 743-854. A significant rise in spike-specific TCR breadth and depth was observed after two AZD1222 doses relative to day 0 and relative to MenACWY recipients. Participants were mostly white British, with more females than males. The authors suggested clonal diversity may have been underestimated. Because no day 14 peak-response samples were available, repertoires were characterized only after the peak T cell response. The 56-69-year group was small, and its depth increase did not reach significance, likely because of low power. Conclusions about previously exposed vaccinees are limited because only five or six AZD1222 recipients were SARS-CoV-2 seropositive at baseline. Epitopes outside the regions mutated in the B.1.351 and B.1.1.7 variants were reportedly recognized by nearly half of the unique spike-specific TCRs.

The CDR3 regions of human TCRbeta chains were analyzed by immunosequencing. Per the source publication's procedure: Repertoire TCRs were matched against a reference library of SARS-CoV-2-specific TCRs generated with the MIRA antigen-specificity platform. Breadth was defined as the fraction of unique TCRs that were SARS-CoV-2-associated, and depth was defined as the fraction of total T cells that were SARS-CoV-2-associated. Using the MIRA data, each spike-specific TCR was mapped to the spike region that the TCR reacts to and placed in a CD4 or CD8 class. Log10-transformed breadth and depth values were compared by one-way ANOVA with Sidak's multiple comparisons tests. Imported from immuneACCESS, the table was reduced by TCRdb to in-frame sequences with V and J called. These copies leave out some clones; in studies compared against another copy, an unresolved V gene accounts for under half, and the cause of the remainder is not known. D and trimming were read from the DNA, whereas the V and J calls and clone size are those reported in that table. Across this sample there are about 84,000 clones, with approximately 90% seen only once. The ten biggest clones cover over 1.2% of the sample.

The time point label corresponds to: baseline before first vaccination. Vaccinee samples came from UK trials COV001 and COV002, including a single-blind randomized controlled phase 2/3 trial of AZD1222 (ChAdOx1 nCoV-19) in healthy adults. For TCRbeta chain sequencing, PBMC samples were collected from trial participants at day 0 and at day 28 after the second dose. The source of this sequence is an adult in good health. This chain is built from TRBV4-1 and TRBJ2-5; 14 junctional bases match TRBD2. The input for sequencing was peripheral blood, taken on day 0 of AZD1222 vaccination. The CDR3 is CASSQSGLAGGAETQYF. The DNA sequence reads TGCGCCAGCAGCCAATCCGGACTAGCGGGAGGTGCAGAGACCCAGTACTTC.